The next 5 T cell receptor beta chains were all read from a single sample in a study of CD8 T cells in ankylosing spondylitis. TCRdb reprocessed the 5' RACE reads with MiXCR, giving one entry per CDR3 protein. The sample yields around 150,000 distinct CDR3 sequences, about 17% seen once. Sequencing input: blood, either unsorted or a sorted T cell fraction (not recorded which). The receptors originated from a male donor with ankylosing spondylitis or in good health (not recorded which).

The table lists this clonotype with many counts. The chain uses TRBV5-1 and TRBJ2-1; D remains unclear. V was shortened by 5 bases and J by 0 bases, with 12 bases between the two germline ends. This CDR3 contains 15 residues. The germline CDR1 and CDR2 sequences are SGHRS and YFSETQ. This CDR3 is CASSSQASSYNEQFF. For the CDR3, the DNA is TGCGCCAGCAGTTCCCAGGCGAGCTCCTACAATGAGCAGTTCTTC.

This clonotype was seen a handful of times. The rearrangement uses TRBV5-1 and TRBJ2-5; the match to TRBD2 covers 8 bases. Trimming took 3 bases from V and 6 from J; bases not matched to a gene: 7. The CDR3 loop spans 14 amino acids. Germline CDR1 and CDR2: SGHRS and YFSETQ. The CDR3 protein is CASSSDSGMQTQYF. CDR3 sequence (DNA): TGCGCCAGCAGCTCGGATAGCGGGATGCAGACCCAGTACTTC.

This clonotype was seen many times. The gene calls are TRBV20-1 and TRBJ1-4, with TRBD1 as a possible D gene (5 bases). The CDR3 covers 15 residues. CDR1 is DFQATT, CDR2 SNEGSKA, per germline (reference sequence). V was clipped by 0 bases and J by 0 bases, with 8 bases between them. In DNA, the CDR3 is TGCAGTGCTAGAGACCGGGGCTCAACTAATGAAAAACTGTTTTTT. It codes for CSARDRGSTNEKLFF.

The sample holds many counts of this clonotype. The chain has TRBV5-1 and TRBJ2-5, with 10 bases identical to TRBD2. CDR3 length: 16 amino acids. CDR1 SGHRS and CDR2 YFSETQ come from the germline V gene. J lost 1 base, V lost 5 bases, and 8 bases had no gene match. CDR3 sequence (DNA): TGCGCCAGCAGGGAGCCGGGACTAGCGAGCCAAGAGACCCAGTACTTC. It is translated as CASREPGLASQETQYF.

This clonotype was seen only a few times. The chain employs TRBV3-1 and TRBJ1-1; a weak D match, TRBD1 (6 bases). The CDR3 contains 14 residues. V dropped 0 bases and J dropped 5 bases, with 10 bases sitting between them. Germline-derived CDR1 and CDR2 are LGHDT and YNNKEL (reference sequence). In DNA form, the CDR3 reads TGTGCCAGCAGCCAAGATCGAGGGGGGACTGAAGCTTTCTTT. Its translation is CASSQDRGGTEAFF.